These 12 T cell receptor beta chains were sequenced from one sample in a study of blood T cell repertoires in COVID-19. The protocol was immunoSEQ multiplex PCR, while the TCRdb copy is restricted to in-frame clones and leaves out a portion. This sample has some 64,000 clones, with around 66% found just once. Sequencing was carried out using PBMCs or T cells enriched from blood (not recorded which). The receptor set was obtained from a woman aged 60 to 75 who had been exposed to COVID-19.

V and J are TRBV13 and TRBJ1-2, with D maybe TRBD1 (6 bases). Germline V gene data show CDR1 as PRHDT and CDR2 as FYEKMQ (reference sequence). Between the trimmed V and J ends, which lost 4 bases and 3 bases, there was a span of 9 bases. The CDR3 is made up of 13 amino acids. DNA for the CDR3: TGTGCCAGCAGCTCAAACAGGGACTATGGCTACACCTTC. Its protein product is CASSSNRDYGYTF.

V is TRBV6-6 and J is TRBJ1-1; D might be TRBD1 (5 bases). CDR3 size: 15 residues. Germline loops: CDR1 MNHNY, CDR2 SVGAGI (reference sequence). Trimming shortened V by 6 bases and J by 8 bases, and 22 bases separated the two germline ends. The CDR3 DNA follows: TGTGCCAGCAGCTCCACAGGCTCCAAGTTTCCCGAAGCTTTCTTT. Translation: CASSSTGSKFPEAFF.

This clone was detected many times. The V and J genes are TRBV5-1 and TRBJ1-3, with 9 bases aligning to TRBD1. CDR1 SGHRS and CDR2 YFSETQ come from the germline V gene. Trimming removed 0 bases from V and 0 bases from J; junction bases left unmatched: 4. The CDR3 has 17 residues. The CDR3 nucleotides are TGCGCCAGCAGCTTGGCGACAGGGGGTGGCTCTGGAAACACCATATATTTT. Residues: CASSLATGGGSGNTIYF.

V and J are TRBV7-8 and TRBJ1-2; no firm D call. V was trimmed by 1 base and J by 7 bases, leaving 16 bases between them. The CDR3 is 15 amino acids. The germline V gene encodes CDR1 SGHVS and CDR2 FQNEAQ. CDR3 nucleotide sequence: TGTGCCAGCAGCTTAGTATGGGAGGATAATTCTGGCTACACCTTC. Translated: CASSLVWEDNSGYTF.

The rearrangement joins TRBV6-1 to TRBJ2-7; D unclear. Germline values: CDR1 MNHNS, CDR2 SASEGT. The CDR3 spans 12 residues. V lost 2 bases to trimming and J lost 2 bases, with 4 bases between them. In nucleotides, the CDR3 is TGTGCCAGCAGTGAACAGACCTACGAGCAGTACTTC. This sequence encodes CASSEQTYEQYF.

CDR3 in amino acids: CASSPATGVAYGYTF. As DNA, the CDR3 is TGCGCCAGCAGCCCGGCGACAGGGGTGGCCTATGGCTACACCTTC. V usage is TRBV5-1 and J usage is TRBJ1-2; 8 bases map to TRBD1. This CDR3 has 15 amino acids. In germline, CDR1 is SGHRS, CDR2 YFSETQ. With 4 bases clipped from V and 4 bases from J, the junction kept 9 bases outside the gene matches.

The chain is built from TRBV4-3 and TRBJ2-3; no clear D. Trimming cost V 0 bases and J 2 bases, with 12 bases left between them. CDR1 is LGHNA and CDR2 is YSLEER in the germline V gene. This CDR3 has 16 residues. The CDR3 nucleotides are TGCGCCAGCAGCCAAGAGGTATCAGTCCACACAGATACGCAGTATTTT. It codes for CASSQEVSVHTDTQYF.

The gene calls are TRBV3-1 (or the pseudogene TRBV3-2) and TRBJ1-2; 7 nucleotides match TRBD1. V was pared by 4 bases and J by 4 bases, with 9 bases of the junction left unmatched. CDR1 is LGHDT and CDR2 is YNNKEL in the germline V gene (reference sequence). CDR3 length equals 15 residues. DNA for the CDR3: TGTGCCAGCAGCCTACAAACAGGGGTGACCTATGGCTACACCTTC. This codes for CASSLQTGVTYGYTF.

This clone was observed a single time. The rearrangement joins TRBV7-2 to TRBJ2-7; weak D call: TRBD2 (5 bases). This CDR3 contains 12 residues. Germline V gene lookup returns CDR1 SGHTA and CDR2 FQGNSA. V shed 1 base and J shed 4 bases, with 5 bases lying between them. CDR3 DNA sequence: TGTGCCAGCAGCTTAGGGGAGTACGAGCAGTACTTC. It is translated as CASSLGEYEQYF.

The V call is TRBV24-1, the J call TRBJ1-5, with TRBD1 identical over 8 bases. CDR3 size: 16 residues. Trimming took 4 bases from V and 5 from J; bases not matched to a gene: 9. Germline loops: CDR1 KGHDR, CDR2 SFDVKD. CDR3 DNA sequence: TGTGCCACCAGTGACTTCCGGGACAGGAGGGATCAGCCCCAGCATTTT. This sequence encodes CATSDFRDRRDQPQHF.

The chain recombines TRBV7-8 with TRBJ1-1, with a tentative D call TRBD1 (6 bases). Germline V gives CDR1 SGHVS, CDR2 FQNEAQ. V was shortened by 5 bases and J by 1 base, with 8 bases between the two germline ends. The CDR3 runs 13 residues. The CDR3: CASSRDTNTEAFF. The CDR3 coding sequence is TGTGCCAGCAGCCGGGACACGAACACTGAAGCTTTCTTT. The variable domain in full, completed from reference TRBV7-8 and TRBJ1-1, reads GAGVSQSPRYKVAKRGQDVALRCDPISGHVSLFWYQQALGQGPEFLTYFQNEAQLDKSGLPSDRFFAERPEGSVSTLKIQRTQQEDSAVYLCASSRDTNTEAFFGQGTRLTVV.

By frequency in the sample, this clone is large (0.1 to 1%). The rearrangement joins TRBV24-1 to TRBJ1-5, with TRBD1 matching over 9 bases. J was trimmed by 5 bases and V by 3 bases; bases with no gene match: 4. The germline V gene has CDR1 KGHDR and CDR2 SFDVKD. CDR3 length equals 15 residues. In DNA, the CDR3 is TGTGCCACCAGTGATCCCGGGACAGGGCATCAGCCCCAGCATTTT. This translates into CATSDPGTGHQPQHF.